The 8 T cell receptor beta chains reported below all come from one sample, sequenced in a study of blood T cell repertoires in COVID-19. Clones were sequenced by immunoSEQ multiplex PCR, and TCRdb holds only the in-frame ones, with some missing. This sample has 200,000 or so clones, with about 85% found just once. The sample consisted of peripheral blood. The receptors originated from a man between 50 and 59 years old who had recovered from COVID-19.

V and J are TRBV21-1 and TRBJ2-1; the D segment call TRBD1 is taken from the table without a DNA check. TRBV21-1 is an annotated pseudogene. The CDR3 is 15 residues long. The CDR3: CASSKPRPGDNEQFF. CDR3 coding DNA: TGTGCCAGCAGCAAACCCAGACCAGGGGACAATGAGCAGTTCTTC.

Worth noting for this clone: This sample includes further DNA sequences coding for the same CDR3. This rearrangement joins TRBV28 to TRBJ1-5; weak D call: TRBD1 (6 bases). Trimming cost V 6 bases and J 1 base, with 13 bases left between them. There are 15 residues in the CDR3. Germline CDR1 and CDR2: MDHEN and SYDVKM. In DNA, the CDR3 is TGTGCCAGCAGCTCACAGGGAGGGAGCAATCAGCCCCAGCATTTT. Translating it yields CASSSQGGSNQPQHF. The complete variable domain, with remaining parts taken from reference TRBV28 and TRBJ1-5, reads DVKVTQSSRYLVKRTGEKVFLECVQDMDHENMFWYRQDPGLGLRLIYFSYDVKMKEKGDIPEGYSVSREKKERFSLILESASTNQTSMYLCASSSQGGSNQPQHFGDGTRLSIL.

The rearrangement joins TRBV7-9 to TRBJ2-7; D is perhaps TRBD2 (5 bases). The V end lost 2 bases, the J end lost 2 bases, and 13 bases lay between the germline ends. Germline V CDR1 and CDR2: SEHNR, FQNEAQ (reference sequence). CDR3 length: 15 amino acids. This CDR3 is CASSLQDAGAYEQYF. CDR3 coding DNA: TGTGCCAGCAGCTTACAGGACGCCGGGGCCTACGAGCAGTACTTC.

This clone was observed a few times. The CDR3 region is CASSPRAGELFF. CDR3 bases: TGTGCCAGTAGCCCACGGGCCGGGGAGCTGTTTTTT. The rearrangement joins TRBV19 to TRBJ2-2; D is ambiguous. In germline, CDR1 is LNHDA, CDR2 SQIVND (reference sequence). This CDR3 contains 12 residues. The germline V and J ends were trimmed by 6 bases and 6 bases, with 8 bases remaining between them.

This clone was seen just once. The chain has TRBV9 and TRBJ1-4, with TRBD1 matching 8 bases. Germline V CDR1 and CDR2: SGDLS, YYNGEE. The CDR3 is made up of 15 amino acids. With V trimmed by 2 bases and J by 7 bases, 7 bases remained unmatched. The CDR3 reads CASSVGQGFFEKLFF. CDR3 in DNA: TGTGCCAGCAGCGTCGGACAGGGTTTTTTTGAAAAACTGTTTTTT.

This clone was detected a few times. The V gene is TRBV28, the J gene TRBJ2-7, with 8 bases fitting TRBD1. V lost 7 bases, J lost 1 base, and 9 bases stayed unmatched. Germline values: CDR1 MDHEN, CDR2 SYDVKM. The CDR3 covers 15 residues. The CDR3 sequence is CASNQPGTGSYEQYF. CDR3 nucleotide sequence: TGTGCCAGCAACCAACCCGGGACAGGTTCCTACGAGCAGTACTTC.

This chain connects TRBV18 to TRBJ2-5, with D tentatively TRBD2 (5 bases). Trimming took off 0 bases at V and 0 bases at J, with 5 bases between the two ends. The germline V gene encodes CDR1 KGHSH and CDR2 LQKENI. The CDR3 has 14 amino acids. Here the CDR3 reads CASSPPGNQETQYF. The CDR3 region has the DNA TGTGCCAGCTCACCACCCGGGAACCAAGAGACCCAGTACTTC.

This chain links TRBV9 with TRBJ1-2; D is uncertain. Germline CDR1 SGDLS, CDR2 YYNGEE. The CDR3 is made up of 12 amino acids. Trimming removed 0 bases at V and 8 bases at J, with 8 bases between. The CDR3 DNA follows: TGTGCCAGCAGCGTAGGCGGGATGGGCTACACCTTC. As protein: CASSVGGMGYTF.